This passage covers 12 T cell receptor beta chains from one sample sequenced in a study of control samples from healthy donors and cancer patients. The repertoire was sequenced with immunoSEQ multiplex PCR; TCRdb's copy has only in-frame clones and lacks some. The table lists approximately 140,000 clones, 80% to 90% of them singletons, with approximately 8.6% in the top ten. The specimen sequenced was blood. The receptor source for this set is a woman aged 25 to 45 in good health.

The table lists this clone with a count of one. This chain uses TRBV3-1 (or the pseudogene TRBV3-2) with TRBJ1-2; no clear D. The CDR3 runs to 13 residues. CDR1 and CDR2 (germline): LGHDT, YNNKEL (reference sequence). V shed 4 bases and J shed 4 bases, with 10 bases lying between them. Here the CDR3 reads CASSLTTPYGYTF. As DNA, the CDR3 is TGTGCCAGCAGCCTTACTACCCCCTATGGCTACACCTTC.

V gene TRBV7-3 combines with J gene TRBJ1-5; D ambiguous. This CDR3 is built from 13 residues. Germline V gene lookup returns CDR1 SGHTA and CDR2 FQGTGA. The V and J ends lost 2 bases and 2 bases respectively, with 4 bases between them. CDR3 nucleotides: TGTGCCAGCAGCTTATCGGGCAATCAGCCCCAGCATTTT. Encoded protein: CASSLSGNQPQHF. The whole variable domain, remainder taken from reference TRBV7-3 and TRBJ1-5, is GAGVSQTPSNKVTEKGKYVELRCDPISGHTALYWYRQSLGQGPEFLIYFQGTGAADDSGLPNDRFFAVRPEGSVSTLKIQRTERGDSAVYLCASSLSGNQPQHFGDGTRLSIL.

With respect to this clone: Different DNA sequences within this sample yield the same CDR3. This chain connects TRBV5-1 to TRBJ1-5; no definite D call. CDR3 length equals 15 residues. Germline lookup yields CDR1 SGHRS and CDR2 YFSETQ. V dropped 0 bases and J dropped 0 bases, with 7 bases sitting between them. The CDR3 loop reads CASSLDGDSNQPQHF. CDR3 DNA sequence: TGCGCCAGCAGCTTGGACGGGGATAGCAATCAGCCCCAGCATTTT.

The chain employs TRBV7-9 and TRBJ2-7; D gene ambiguous. The V end lost 5 bases, the J end lost 3 bases, and 8 bases lay between the germline ends. CDR1 SEHNR and CDR2 FQNEAQ come from the germline V gene (reference sequence). This CDR3 has 12 amino acids. CDR3 protein: CASSLDLYEQYF. CDR3 coding DNA: TGTGCCAGCAGCCTGGACCTCTACGAGCAGTACTTC.

The chain is built from TRBV7-2 and TRBJ2-7; 7 bases map to TRBD1. V gave up 4 bases and J gave up 5 bases; unmatched junction bases: 5. This CDR3 has 13 residues. Germline lookup yields CDR1 SGHTA and CDR2 FQGNSA. The CDR3 DNA reads TGTGCCAGCAGCTACGTACAGGGGAACGAGCAGTACTTC. This codes for CASSYVQGNEQYF. Full variable domain (outside the CDR3, taken from reference TRBV7-2 and TRBJ2-7): GAGVSQSPSNKVTEKGKDVELRCDPISGHTALYWYRQSLGQGLEFLIYFQGNSAPDKSGLPSDRFSAERTGGSVSTLTIQRTQQEDSAVYLCASSYVQGNEQYFGPGTRLTVT.

The CDR3 region has the DNA TGCGCCAGTAAACCCGGGCCGAATCAGCCCCAGCATTTT. Protein sequence: CASKPGPNQPQHF. This chain connects TRBV5-1 to TRBJ1-5; no firm D call. The CDR3 totals 13 residues. V gave up 8 bases and J gave up 4 bases, with 13 bases separating them. Germline loops: CDR1 SGHRS, CDR2 YFSETQ. The full variable domain, in which reference TRBV5-1 and TRBJ1-5 provide the parts outside the CDR3, is KAGVTQTPRYLIKTRGQQVTLSCSPISGHRSVSWYQQTPGQGLQFLFEYFSETQRNKGNFPGRFSGRQFSNSRSEMNVSTLELGDSALYLCASKPGPNQPQHFGDGTRLSIL.

This chain uses TRBV18 with TRBJ1-3; no clear D. Trimming removed 1 base from V and 12 bases from J, with 10 bases in between. This CDR3 spans 12 amino acids. Germline V gives CDR1 KGHSH, CDR2 LQKENI. The CDR3 loop is CASSPLNADIYF. CDR3 DNA: TGTGCCAGCTCACCACTAAATGCGGACATATATTTT.

The rearrangement joins TRBV11-3 to TRBJ1-1; D gene unclear. Germline values: CDR1 SGHNT, CDR2 YENEEA. The CDR3 extends over 13 amino acids. The V gene lost 5 bases and the J gene lost 4 bases, with 11 bases spanning the gap. The CDR3: CASSTERSTEAFF. The CDR3 region has the DNA TGTGCCAGCAGCACGGAACGAAGCACTGAAGCTTTCTTT.

The gene calls are TRBV5-1 and TRBJ1-1, with D maybe TRBD1 (5 bases). Looked up from germline, CDR1 is SGHRS and CDR2 is YFSETQ. The CDR3 sequence is 13 residues long. The germline V and J ends were trimmed by 7 bases and 4 bases, with 14 bases remaining between them. The CDR3 DNA reads TGCGCCAGCGTCTCGGGGGTGGGCACTGAAGCTTTCTTT. Amino acid sequence: CASVSGVGTEAFF.

This clone has just a few counts. V and J are TRBV10-1 and TRBJ2-6, with a weak D call TRBD1 (6 bases). The CDR3 has 19 residues. CDR1 and CDR2 (germline): WNHNN, SYGVQD (reference sequence). V lost 6 bases to trimming and J lost 3 bases, with 24 bases between them. The CDR3 spells CASREANRVPRYGANVLTF. CDR3 nucleotides: TGCGCCAGCAGGGAGGCAAACAGGGTCCCTCGATATGGGGCCAACGTCCTGACTTTC.

V usage is TRBV6-5 and J usage is TRBJ2-7; the D is unclear. Trimming pared 8 bases from V and 0 bases from J, leaving 14 bases between. Germline lookup yields CDR1 MNHEY and CDR2 SVGAGI. CDR3 length: 14 residues. The CDR3 region has the DNA TGTGCCAGCTCCCAAGACCGGAGCTCCTACGAGCAGTACTTC. This encodes CASSQDRSSYEQYF.

The J gene is TRBJ2-7, the V gene TRBV19; 7 bases are shared with TRBD1. The germline V gene has CDR1 LNHDA and CDR2 SQIVND (reference sequence). Trimming at V came to 3 bases and at J to 1 base, leaving 6 bases not matched to a gene. CDR3 length: 15 residues. CDR3 in amino acids: CASSISAGGSYEQYF. The CDR3 DNA is TGTGCCAGTAGTATCTCGGCAGGGGGATCCTACGAGCAGTACTTC.